This entry concerns a single T cell receptor (beta chain). The data were obtained in a study of OX40 agonist ivuxolimab in advanced cancers. Measured with immunoSEQ multiplex PCR; TCRdb has only the in-frame clones, and not every one. There are approximately 69,000 clones in the sample; approximately 86% occur only once, and 2.5% to 3% lies in the top ten. The receptor's source is an adult with an advanced solid tumor such as melanoma, head and neck, liver or kidney cancer. Specimen: CD4+ or CD8+ T cells sorted from blood, collected in a trial of the OX40 agonist ivuxolimab.

CDR3 loop: CASSEMGGSVYEQYF. In DNA, the CDR3 is TGTGCCAGCAGTGAAATGGGCGGGAGCGTTTACGAGCAGTACTTC. The chain recombines TRBV2 with TRBJ2-7; 7 bases agree with TRBD2. V dropped 2 bases and J dropped 4; count of bases not matched to a gene: 8. The germline V gene has CDR1 SNHLY and CDR2 FYNNEI. This CDR3 is 15 amino acids long.